The 29 T cell receptor beta chains presented below share a single source sample, sequenced in a study of T cell repertoires in ileal Crohn's disease. This table comes from immunoSEQ multiplex PCR, and its TCRdb copy is limited to in-frame clones, with some not included. The sample gives about 17,000 clones, 50% to 75% of which show up once; under 7.5% is in the top ten. The specimen sequenced was ileal tissue. The receptors stem from an adult with Crohn's disease.

Only a few counts were recorded for this clone. Distinct nucleotide sequences in the sample also encode this CDR3. This chain links TRBV29-1 with TRBJ2-6, with D possibly matching TRBD1 (5 bases). The V gene's germline CDR1 is SQVTM and CDR2 ANQGSEA. Deletions cut 5 bases from V and 0 bases from J, with 5 bases between. The CDR3 contains 13 residues. The CDR3 here is CSVQGSGANVLTF. The CDR3 region has the DNA TGCAGCGTTCAGGGCTCTGGGGCCAACGTCCTGACTTTC.

This chain joins TRBV30 and TRBJ2-3; a possible D gene is TRBD2 (7 bases). This CDR3 is 16 amino acids long. Deletions cut 4 bases from V and 2 bases from J, with 19 bases between. Looked up from germline, CDR1 is GTSNPN and CDR2 is SVGIG (reference sequence). CDR3 sequence: CAWIPLGGRPTDTQYF. As DNA, the CDR3 is TGTGCCTGGATCCCCCTCGGGGGGCGCCCCACAGATACGCAGTATTTT.

The V call is TRBV6-1, the J call TRBJ1-2, with a weak D call TRBD1 (5 bases). The CDR3 sequence is 14 residues long. Trimming cost V 8 bases and J 5 bases, with 18 bases left between them. The germline V gene has CDR1 MNHNS and CDR2 SASEGT. The CDR3 region has the DNA TGTGCCAGCTCTGGGGCACGAAGTGGGTATGGCTACACCTTC. This sequence encodes CASSGARSGYGYTF.

V is TRBV9 and J is TRBJ2-1, with 7 bases lining up with TRBD2. With 5 bases clipped from V and 7 bases from J, the junction kept 0 bases outside the gene matches. CDR3 length: 11 residues. Germline V gene data show CDR1 as SGDLS and CDR2 as YYNGEE. CDR3 bases: TGTGCCAGCAGAGCGGGAAATGAGCAGTTCTTC. Translated, it gives CASRAGNEQFF.

This chain joins TRBV28 and TRBJ2-5; TRBD1 matches 7 bases. Germline-derived CDR1 and CDR2 are MDHEN and SYDVKM. The CDR3 has 17 amino acids. V lost 3 bases to trimming and J lost 4 bases; unmatched junction nucleotides: 14. The CDR3 region has the DNA TGTGCCAGCAGTTTGGCTCAAAATACAGGGGCAGGAGAGACCCAGTACTTC. This gives the protein CASSLAQNTGAGETQYF.

This clone was detected a few times. The chain joins TRBV30 to TRBJ1-6; TRBD1 agrees at 7 bases. This CDR3 contains 15 residues. Trimming at V came to 4 bases and at J to 7 bases, leaving 10 bases not matched to a gene. In germline, CDR1 is GTSNPN, CDR2 SVGIG (reference sequence). The CDR3 coding sequence is TGTGCCTGGAACCTAGGAGACAGGGTCAATTCACCCCTCCACTTT. Its translation is CAWNLGDRVNSPLHF.

This clone turned up a few times. V usage is TRBV7-9 and J usage is TRBJ1-5, with a weak D call TRBD1 (6 bases). Trimming pared 1 base from V and 0 bases from J, leaving 7 bases between. CDR1 is SEHNR and CDR2 is FQNEAQ in the germline V gene (reference sequence). The CDR3 has 15 amino acids. The CDR3 coding sequence is TGTGCCAGCAGCTTAGAGGGACATAGCAATCAGCCCCAGCATTTT. It yields the protein CASSLEGHSNQPQHF.

CDR3 protein: CASSQDLLGGKGEQYF. The CDR3 region has the DNA TGCGCCAGCAGCCAAGATTTACTAGGCGGGAAGGGCGAGCAGTACTTC. The V and J genes are TRBV4-1 and TRBJ2-7; D might be TRBD2 (6 bases). Germline CDR1 is MGHRA and CDR2 is YSYEKL. Trimming left V 0 bases short and J 6 bases short, with 18 bases between. The CDR3 sequence is 16 residues long.

The chain joins TRBV28 to TRBJ2-7; a weak D match, TRBD2 (5 bases). The CDR3 is 17 residues long. With 5 bases removed from V and 0 bases from J, the gap between germline ends came to 20 bases. Germline V lookup: CDR1 MDHEN, CDR2 SYDVKM. CDR3 sequence reads: CASSGRDTPPYSYEQYF. The CDR3 nucleotides are TGTGCCAGCAGTGGCCGGGATACTCCACCCTACTCCTACGAGCAGTACTTC.

This chain connects TRBV6-6 to TRBJ2-3; a weak D match, TRBD2 (6 bases). From germline, CDR1 is MNHNY and CDR2 SVGAGI (reference sequence). The CDR3 length is 16 residues. Trimming cost V 4 bases and J 2 bases, with 16 bases left between them. CDR3 residues: CASSSGGAGLTDTQYF. The CDR3 DNA follows: TGTGCCAGCAGTTCTGGGGGAGCGGGCCTCACAGATACGCAGTATTTT.

The chain recombines TRBV6-5 with TRBJ2-7; 9 positions agree with TRBD1. This CDR3 is built from 14 residues. Germline lookup yields CDR1 MNHEY and CDR2 SVGAGI. V lost 2 bases to trimming and J lost 6 bases; unmatched junction nucleotides: 5. CDR3 sequence reads: CASSYHRTGAEQYF. The CDR3, as DNA: TGTGCCAGCAGTTACCACCGGACAGGGGCCGAGCAGTACTTC.

The chain couples TRBV9 to TRBJ1-5; unclear D gene. The V end lost 4 bases, the J end lost 0 bases, and 11 bases lay between the germline ends. Germline lookup yields CDR1 SGDLS and CDR2 YYNGEE. The CDR3 is made up of 15 amino acids. For the CDR3, the DNA is TGTGCCAGCAGCCCCTTCTCAGATAGCAATCAGCCCCAGCATTTT. It is translated as CASSPFSDSNQPQHF.

CDR3 sequence (DNA): TGTGCCAGTACCATTATACAGGGGTTTAATGGCTACACCTTC. It yields the protein CASTIIQGFNGYTF. The chain joins TRBV19 to TRBJ1-2; TRBD1 agrees at 7 bases. V shed 7 bases, J shed 6 bases, and the junction held 11 bases outside the gene matches. CDR3 length: 14 amino acids. CDR1 LNHDA and CDR2 SQIVND come from the germline V gene (reference sequence).

The chain has TRBV5-4 and TRBJ2-2; 7 bases fit TRBD2. This CDR3 region has 14 residues. Looked up from germline, CDR1 is SGHNT and CDR2 is YYREEE (reference sequence). After removal of 4 bases from V and 8 bases from J, the junction contained 8 bases not matched to a gene. For the CDR3, the DNA is TGTGCCAGCAGCGCGAACGGGAGGTCGGGGGAGCTGTTTTTT. This codes for CASSANGRSGELFF.

The chain is built from TRBV1 and TRBJ2-1; the tabulated D call, TRBD2, remains unverified against the DNA. TRBV1 is a recognized pseudogene. There are 14 residues in the CDR3. The CDR3 region is CTSTQKREAGEQFF. CDR3 DNA sequence: TGCACCAGCACACAGAAGCGGGAGGCGGGTGAGCAGTTCTTC.

This clone was detected once. The same CDR3 also results from other DNA sequences found in this sample. This chain connects TRBV5-1 to TRBJ2-7; maybe TRBD1 (5 bases). Trimming stripped 0 bases from V and 3 bases from J, with 10 bases between. The CDR3 sequence is 14 residues long. Germline V CDR1 and CDR2: SGHRS, YFSETQ. This chain's CDR3 is CASSLAGQGYEQYF. The CDR3 DNA follows: TGCGCCAGCAGCTTGGCCGGGCAGGGCTACGAGCAGTACTTC.

The rearrangement joins TRBV5-1 to TRBJ1-1, with D perhaps TRBD1 (5 bases). CDR1 and CDR2 (germline): SGHRS, YFSETQ. Trimming took off 0 bases at V and 8 bases at J, with 14 bases between the two ends. The CDR3 extends over 14 amino acids. The CDR3 bases are TGCGCCAGCAGCTTGGCAGCGGGACTGCCCGAAGCTTTCTTT. It codes for CASSLAAGLPEAFF.

The chain combines TRBV29-1 with TRBJ2-1; D is perhaps TRBD1 (6 bases). The V end lost 7 bases, the J end lost 3 bases, and 13 bases lay between the germline ends. Germline CDR1 is SQVTM and CDR2 is ANQGSEA. The CDR3 runs to 13 residues. The CDR3 coding sequence is TGCAGCGGGGGGCTTGAGTACTACAATGAGCAGTTCTTC. As protein: CSGGLEYYNEQFF.

This clone showed up just a few times. DNA of the CDR3: TGTGCCAGCAGCTTACACAGAACTAACTATGGCTACACCTTC. Its translation: CASSLHRTNYGYTF. The rearrangement uses TRBV11-2 and TRBJ1-2; D call uncertain. The ends were cut back, 2 bases at V and 0 bases at J, with 7 bases in the middle. The CDR3 loop spans 14 amino acids. Germline V gene sequence: CDR1 SGHAT, CDR2 FQNNGV.

V gene TRBV4-1 combines with J gene TRBJ2-2; maybe TRBD2 (6 bases). From germline, CDR1 is MGHRA and CDR2 YSYEKL. This CDR3 spans 15 amino acids. V dropped 3 bases and J dropped 3 bases, with 11 bases sitting between them. The CDR3: CASSQGDFHTGELFF. The CDR3 DNA reads TGCGCCAGCAGCCAGGGGGACTTTCACACCGGGGAGCTGTTTTTT.

Only a few counts were recorded for this clone. CDR3 residues: CASLDSMNTEAFF. In DNA, the CDR3 is TGTGCCAGCCTCGACAGCATGAACACTGAAGCTTTCTTT. V is TRBV18 and J is TRBJ1-1; weak D call: TRBD1 (5 bases). The CDR3 has 13 residues. V lost 8 bases to trimming and J lost 0 bases, with 10 bases between them. From germline, CDR1 is KGHSH and CDR2 LQKENI.

The CDR3 here is CASSVATAAGELFF. CDR3 in DNA: TGTGCCAGCAGCGTAGCTACGGCGGCCGGGGAGCTGTTTTTT. The chain employs TRBV9 and TRBJ2-2; D gene unclear. Per the germline V gene, CDR1 is SGDLS and CDR2 is YYNGEE. With 0 bases removed from V and 6 bases from J, the gap between germline ends came to 9 bases. This CDR3 contains 14 residues.

This rearrangement joins TRBV30 to TRBJ2-7; D is ambiguous. This CDR3 is built from 12 residues. V was clipped by 0 bases and J by 2 bases, with 5 bases between them. Germline lookup yields CDR1 GTSNPN and CDR2 SVGIG (reference sequence). The CDR3, as DNA: TGTGCCTGGAGTGTCAGTACCTACGAGCAGTACTTC. Translation gives CAWSVSTYEQYF.

The chain carries TRBV7-3 and TRBJ2-3, with 13 bases matching TRBD2. V was pared by 2 bases and J by 6 bases, with 5 bases of the junction left unmatched. The CDR3 has 16 amino acids. CDR1 is SGHTA, CDR2 FQGTGA, per germline. The CDR3 DNA is TGTGCCAGCAGCTTAGGGGGACTAGCGGGACGGGATACGCAGTATTTT. Translating gives CASSLGGLAGRDTQYF. Looking up the rest from reference TRBV7-3 and TRBJ2-3 gives the full variable domain: GAGVSQTPSNKVTEKGKYVELRCDPISGHTALYWYRQSLGQGPEFLIYFQGTGAADDSGLPNDRFFAVRPEGSVSTLKIQRTERGDSAVYLCASSLGGLAGRDTQYFGPGTRLTVL.

Sample share makes this clone large. The chain combines TRBV7-4 with TRBJ1-2; a possible D gene is TRBD1 (6 bases). Germline V gives CDR1 SGHVT, CDR2 SQSDAQ. The CDR3 spans 14 residues. V lost 5 bases and J lost 2, with 12 bases in between. CDR3 nucleotide sequence: TGTGCCAGCAGCGGCGAGACAGGAAACTATGGCTACACCTTC. Translating gives CASSGETGNYGYTF.

CDR3 coding DNA: TGTGCCAGCAGCCAAGACCCCGTCGCTAGCGGGAGGCTCCACGAGCAGTACTTC. Its protein product is CASSQDPVASGRLHEQYF. This chain joins TRBV4-2 and TRBJ2-7; TRBD2 agrees at 11 bases. With V trimmed by 0 bases and J by 5 bases, 12 bases remained unmatched. This CDR3 contains 18 residues. Germline lookup yields CDR1 LGHNA and CDR2 YNFKEQ.

The V gene is TRBV27, the J gene TRBJ2-3, with 11 bases aligning to TRBD2. This CDR3 has 16 residues. Trimming removed 4 bases from V and 6 bases from J; junction bases left unmatched: 9. In germline, CDR1 is MNHEY, CDR2 SMNVEV (reference sequence). The chain's CDR3 is CASSSLRLAGYDTQYF. CDR3 nucleotide sequence: TGTGCCAGCAGTTCCCTTAGACTAGCGGGATATGATACGCAGTATTTT.

The rearrangement joins TRBV28 to TRBJ1-4; 8 nucleotides agree with TRBD1. The V and J ends lost 4 bases and 7 bases, in that order; junction bases with no gene match: 5. Germline CDR1 reads MDHEN; CDR2 reads SYDVKM. There are 14 residues in the CDR3. For the CDR3, the DNA is TGTGCCAGCAGTTCAGGCGGGACAGGTGAAAAACTGTTTTTT. Translating it yields CASSSGGTGEKLFF.

This clone was found once. V is TRBV25-1 and J is TRBJ2-7, with D tentatively TRBD1 (5 bases). The germline gives CDR1 MGHDK, CDR2 SYGVNS. CDR3 length: 13 residues. Trimming took 8 bases from V and 4 from J, leaving 15 bases between them. This CDR3 reads CASGTTTGYEQYF. The CDR3 nucleotides are TGTGCCAGCGGAACAACAACAGGTTACGAGCAGTACTTC.